These T cell receptor beta chains were read from a single sample in a study of vaccination and CD4 T cells after COVID-19. These receptors lack a known antigen. MiXCR, applied by TCRdb to the PCR reads, yields one record per CDR3 protein. The sample contains approximately 7,500 distinct CDR3 sequences, about 32% of which appear only once. The sample consisted of CD4+ T cells from blood, cultured in vitro. These receptors all stem from a human donor in good health. Each CDR3 is given with its conserved first and last residue. D genes are given only for firm matches. Size is omitted from some rows. Given values are once, few, many or a class for expanded clones.

cdr3_length | clone_size | d_call | j_call | v_call | cdr3_aa | cdr3_nt
16 | large | . | TRBJ1-2 | TRBV27 | CASSFSRDGGNYGYTF | TGTGCCAGCAGTTTCTCCCGTGATGGGGGAAACTATGGCTACACCTTC
15 | . | TRBD1 | TRBJ1-1 | TRBV6-5 | CASSYSQGARAEAFF | TGTGCCAGCAGTTACTCGCAGGGGGCGAGGGCTGAAGCTTTCTTT
14 | . | . | TRBJ1-2 | TRBV20-1 | CSATLPRPGYGYTF | TGCAGTGCTACCCTCCCCCGGCCGGGGTATGGCTACACCTTC
11 | . | . | TRBJ2-3 | TRBV6-1 | CASGQTDTQYF | TGTGCCAGCGGACAAACAGATACGCAGTATTTT
14 | . | . | TRBJ1-2 | TRBV5-6 | CASSLGQVFYGYTF | TGTGCCAGCAGCTTGGGACAGGTATTCTATGGCTACACCTTC
13 | . | . | TRBJ1-2 | TRBV25-1 | CASTPLVGYGYTF | TGTGCCAGCACCCCGCTAGTCGGTTATGGCTACACCTTC
15 | few | . | TRBJ1-5 | TRBV7-7 | CASISWGGRFQPQHF | TGTGCTAGCATATCTTGGGGGGGGCGCTTTCAGCCCCAGCATTTT
15 | . | TRBD1 | TRBJ2-2 | TRBV6-1 | CVSSVGTGDTGELFF | TGTGTCAGCAGTGTCGGGACAGGGGACACCGGGGAGCTGTTTTTT
16 | . | TRBD1 | TRBJ2-1 | TRBV27 | CASSLQTGELYNEQFF | TGTGCCAGCAGTTTACAAACAGGGGAACTCTACAATGAGCAGTTCTTC
14 | . | . | TRBJ1-1 | TRBV19 | CASIGRGVNTEAFF | TGTGCCAGTATTGGTCGAGGGGTGAACACTGAAGCTTTCTTT
14 | few | . | TRBJ1-2 | TRBV5-1 | CASSINKRSYGYTF | TGCGCCAGCAGCATAAACAAGCGAAGCTATGGCTACACCTTC
12 | large | . | TRBJ2-5 | TRBV7-2 | CASSTYQETQYF | TGTGCCAGCAGCACGTACCAAGAGACCCAGTACTTC
14 | . | . | TRBJ1-2 | TRBV19 | CASSLPGSDYGYTF | TGTGCCAGTAGTCTTCCGGGGTCTGACTATGGCTACACCTTC
12 | few | . | TRBJ1-2 | TRBV12-3/TRBV12-4 | CASSLGGRGYTF | TGTGCCAGCAGTTTGGGGGGGCGAGGCTACACCTTC
14 | large | TRBD1 | TRBJ1-2 | TRBV20-1 | CSARDPTGPYGYTF | TGCAGTGCTAGAGACCCGACAGGGCCCTATGGCTACACCTTC
12 | . | . | TRBJ2-7 | TRBV30 | CAWRRYSYEQYF | TGTGCCTGGAGAAGGTATTCCTACGAGCAGTACTTC
13 | . | . | TRBJ1-1 | TRBV7-2 | CASSLGGGTEAFF | TGTGCCAGCAGCTTAGGGGGTGGGACTGAAGCTTTCTTT
13 | . | . | TRBJ2-5 | TRBV9 | CASSPRLEETQYF | TGTGCCAGCAGCCCCCGACTAGAAGAGACCCAGTACTTC
15 | few | . | TRBJ1-1 | TRBV19 | CASSMHSGGGTEAFF | TGTGCCAGTAGTATGCACTCAGGTGGGGGCACTGAAGCTTTCTTT
14 | few | . | TRBJ2-3 | TRBV7-9 | CASSLASPPKTQYF | TGTGCCAGCAGCTTAGCGTCTCCCCCAAAGACGCAGTATTTT
13 | . | . | TRBJ1-5 | TRBV20-1 | CSARQDTNQPQHF | TGCAGTGCTAGACAGGACACCAATCAGCCCCAGCATTTT
13 | . | . | TRBJ2-7 | TRBV30 | CAWSEKRDYEQYF | TGTGCCTGGAGCGAGAAAAGGGATTACGAGCAGTACTTC
15 | few | . | TRBJ2-2 | TRBV6-5 | CASSYSIKGTGELFF | TGTGCCAGCAGTTACTCGATTAAGGGAACCGGGGAGCTGTTTTTT
14 | few | TRBD1 | TRBJ1-1 | TRBV10-3 | CAISTGTENTEAFF | TGTGCCATCAGTACCGGGACAGAGAACACTGAAGCTTTCTTT
15 | . | . | TRBJ1-3 | TRBV10-3 | CAISSQLGSGNTIYF | TGTGCCATCAGTAGTCAGTTGGGGTCGGGAAACACCATATATTTT
16 | . | TRBD2 | TRBJ2-2 | TRBV20-1 | CSAPSGGAMGTGELFF | TGCAGTGCTCCTAGCGGGGGGGCCATGGGGACCGGGGAGCTGTTTTTT
13 | . | TRBD1 | TRBJ2-1 | TRBV7-7 | CASSLGQGNEQFF | TGTGCTAGCAGCTTAGGACAGGGCAATGAGCAGTTCTTC
14 | . | TRBD1 | TRBJ1-5 | TRBV5-1 | CASSLGQGDQPQHF | TGCGCCAGCAGCTTGGGACAGGGCGATCAGCCCCAGCATTTT
11 | few | . | TRBJ1-2 | TRBV6-1 | CASSRGHGYTF | TGTGCCAGCAGCCGAGGCCATGGCTACACCTTC
13 | once | . | TRBJ2-3 | TRBV9 | CASGTAVTDTQYF | TGTGCCAGTGGCACAGCTGTCACAGATACGCAGTATTTT
17 | . | TRBD1 | TRBJ1-2 | TRBV7-2 | CASSPTGGRLSGIGYTF | TGTGCCAGCAGCCCGACAGGGGGGCGCTTGAGTGGAATTGGCTACACCTTC
15 | . | . | TRBJ2-1 | TRBV19 | CASSPLSSSYNEQFF | TGTGCCAGTAGTCCCCTATCCAGCTCCTACAATGAGCAGTTCTTC
15 | . | . | TRBJ1-1 | TRBV6-1 | CASSEAWGSGTEAFF | TGTGCCAGCAGTGAAGCTTGGGGTTCGGGCACTGAAGCTTTCTTT
14 | few | TRBD2 | TRBJ2-5 | TRBV24-1 | CATRGLAGDETQYF | TGTGCCACCAGGGGACTAGCGGGGGATGAGACCCAGTACTTC
14 | once | . | TRBJ1-1 | TRBV19 | CASSIFREVTEAFF | TGTGCCAGTAGTATATTTAGGGAAGTCACTGAAGCTTTCTTT
14 | . | TRBD2 | TRBJ2-5 | TRBV19 | CASSIKSRGETRYF | TGTGCCAGTAGTATTAAGTCCCGGGGGGAGACCCGGTACTTC
15 | . | . | TRBJ1-4 | TRBV15 | CATSSVGGSAEKLFF | TGTGCCACCAGCAGTGTTGGGGGTTCTGCGGAAAAACTGTTTTTT
12 | large | TRBD1 | TRBJ1-2 | TRBV30 | CAWMTGNYGYTF | TGTGCCTGGATGACAGGGAACTATGGCTACACCTTC
15 | . | . | TRBJ2-6 | TRBV12-5 | CASGPPGVGANVLTF | TGTGCTAGTGGCCCCCCAGGCGTAGGGGCCAACGTCCTGACTTTC
13 | once | TRBD1 | TRBJ1-1 | TRBV10-3 | CAIRDRDRTEAFF | TGTGCCATCAGGGACAGGGATCGGACTGAAGCTTTCTTT
15 | . | . | TRBJ2-1 | TRBV4-1 | CASSQEANRWNEQFF | TGCGCCAGCAGCCAAGAGGCAAACAGGTGGAATGAGCAGTTCTTC
15 | few | . | TRBJ2-2 | TRBV12-3/TRBV12-4 | CASSGRGTTPGELFF | TGTGCCAGCAGCGGACGGGGGACCACCCCAGGGGAGCTGTTTTTT
13 | . | . | TRBJ1-6 | TRBV7-2 | CASSVTGNSPLHF | TGTGCCAGCAGCGTAACAGGGAATTCACCCCTCCACTTT
15 | . | . | TRBJ1-5 | TRBV7-3 | CASRRGETEKQPQHF | TGTGCCAGCAGGCGGGGGGAAACGGAAAAACAGCCCCAGCATTTT
15 | . | TRBD1 | TRBJ1-6 | TRBV6-1 | CASSRQGPLYSPLHF | TGTGCCAGCAGCCGACAGGGACCCCTGTATTCACCCCTCCACTTT
13 | . | . | TRBJ1-1 | TRBV6-1 | CASSKGYGAEAFF | TGTGCCAGCAGTAAAGGGTATGGTGCTGAAGCTTTCTTT
15 | . | . | TRBJ2-6 | TRBV5-4 | CASSLDSSGANVLTF | TGTGCCAGCAGCTTGGATAGCTCTGGGGCCAACGTCCTGACTTTC
12 | medium-sized | TRBD1 | TRBJ1-2 | TRBV20-1 | CSASDRRNGYTF | TGCAGTGCTTCGGACAGGCGCAATGGCTACACCTTC
13 | . | . | TRBJ2-7 | TRBV20-1 | CSASRQSIYEQYF | TGCAGTGCTAGTAGACAGTCTATCTACGAGCAGTACTTC
13 | . | . | TRBJ2-5 | TRBV7-8 | CASRLGVGETQYF | TGTGCCAGCAGACTAGGGGTGGGGGAGACCCAGTACTTC
14 | . | TRBD1 | TRBJ1-1 | TRBV7-3 | CASSLDREGTEAFF | TGTGCCAGCAGCCTGGACAGGGAGGGGACTGAAGCTTTCTTT
19 | . | . | TRBJ2-3 | TRBV15 | CATSRDPQTGGNEADTQYF | TGTGCCACCAGCAGAGACCCCCAGACAGGAGGAAATGAGGCAGATACGCAGTATTTT
16 | few | . | TRBJ1-2 | TRBV6-5 | CASSYDVSTGTGGYTF | TGTGCCAGCAGTTACGATGTGTCAACAGGGACGGGAGGCTACACCTTC
15 | few | TRBD1 | TRBJ1-2 | TRBV6-1 | CASSEYGTGSDGYTF | TGTGCCAGCAGTGAATATGGGACAGGGAGTGATGGCTACACCTTC
14 | . | TRBD1 | TRBJ1-2 | TRBV24-1 | CATSEGDRDYGYTF | TGTGCCACCAGTGAGGGGGACAGAGACTATGGCTACACCTTC
14 | few | TRBD1 | TRBJ1-1 | TRBV7-3 | CASSVTGGNTEAFF | TGTGCCAGCAGCGTAACAGGGGGGAACACTGAAGCTTTCTTT
15 | . | . | TRBJ2-7 | TRBV4-2 | CASSQDIGSSYEQYF | TGTGCCAGCAGCCAAGATATCGGTAGCTCCTACGAGCAGTACTTC